Sequencing of this TCR beta chain was carried out in a study of Ad26.COV2.S vaccination and SARS-CoV-2 variants (dated by TCRdb to the early 2020s). For context, the study as a whole: Donors in the vaccine arm were drawn from COV1001, a phase I-IIa trial of Ad26.COV2.S in healthy adults that was multicentre, randomized, double-blind and placebo-controlled. The TCR-sequenced set comprised approximately 30 samples: some 19 Ad26.COV2.S vaccine recipients, 5 placebo recipients and 8 SARS-CoV-2 convalescent individuals. Trial participants were randomized into five groups of five: low-dose or high-dose Ad26.COV2.S given once or twice, or placebo on both occasions. TCRbeta repertoire sequencing served as the tool for gauging how specific and how broad the SARS-CoV-2-reactive T cell receptors were following Ad26.COV2.S vaccination. Investigators did not know the trial group allocation while performing experiments and assessing outcomes. Dosing of Ad26.COV2.S was intramuscular, at either 5x10^10 or 1x10^11 viral particles, delivered as one shot or as two shots spaced 56 days apart.

The study at large found these results: The study lacked the statistical power to compare responses across vaccine doses or regimens. Higher spike-specific TCR breadth was observed in Ad26.COV2.S recipients than in placebo recipients (P = 0.0014). Comparable non-spike TCR breadth was observed between vaccine and placebo recipients, consistent with only spike being contained in the vaccine. The authors noted that total T cell responses may have been underestimated by the TCR breadth and depth analyses. After vaccination, substantial breadth of spike-specific CD8+ and CD4+ T cell responses was reported.

The immunoSEQ Assay was used to sequence TCRbeta CDR3 regions. After extraction, genomic DNA underwent amplification by bias-controlled multiplex PCR, followed by high-throughput sequencing. The paper's data handling went like this. Collapsing and filtering of sequences were performed to quantify the absolute abundance of each unique TCRbeta CDR3 region. T cell fraction was estimated by normalization of TCRbeta template counts to usable DNA, with usable DNA being measured through amplification of reference genes present in all nucleated cells. Repertoire TCRs were annotated as SARS-CoV-2-specific when V gene, CDR3 amino acid sequence and J gene were exactly matched to a known reactive TCR set. The reference SARS-CoV-2 TCR set came from MIRA and was filtered for enrichment in COVID-19-positive ImmuneCODE repertoires, removing public or cross-reactive TCRs. Drawing on the MIRA antigens, annotated TCRs were analysed further at the level of specific ORF or position within ORF. Depth was the summed frequency of annotated unique rearrangements, while breadth was defined as annotated unique rearrangements over total unique productive rearrangements. Group comparisons of TCR breadth used two-sided Wilcoxon rank-sum tests. The table comes from immuneACCESS by way of TCRdb, which keeps in-frame sequences with V and J called. Part of the clones is missing from these tables; in studies checked, under half for an unresolved V gene and the rest for unknown reasons. Clone size and V and J calls were adopted from that table, with D and trimming inferred from the DNA. The sample includes about 350,000 clones, with 85% to 90% observed a single time. The ten largest make up just under 5% of the sample.

The meaning of the sample's treatment or condition label: around 19 received Ad26.COV2.S at low or high dose, single or two shots; about five received placebo; per-sample allocation not given. For vaccine and placebo recipients, repertoires were sequenced using samples collected on day 63 after the first injection. In Cohort 1b, 25 or so adults aged 18-55 years were enrolled at a single site in Boston, USA, between 29 July and 7 August 2020. Ad26.COV2.S consisted of a replication-incompetent adenovirus type 26 vector by which a prefusion-stabilized SARS-CoV-2 spike protein from the original Wuhan strain was expressed. As to this clone: Its antigen is still unknown. Nothing much larger sits one base from this clone, and base qualities are not available.

The source was peripheral blood, collected in a trial of Ad26.COV2.S vaccine versus placebo. This receptor was taken from a person aged 18-65 years who received the Ad26.COV2.S COVID-19 vaccine or a placebo.

The CDR3 here reads CASLRGSGQHEQYF. The nucleotide sequence is given as TGTGCCAGCCTAAGGGGATCAGGGCAACACGAGCAGTACTTC. Recombination connected TRBV28 to TRBJ2-7; TRBD1 is a weak D gene call, 5 bases matching. The CDR3 goes from the cysteine to the phenylalanine over 14 residues. Only CDR3 DNA is held: 42 bases, read in frame from base 1. Trimming removed 8 bases from V and 5 bases from J, leaving 19 bases between the germline ends. From the germline V gene, CDR1 is MDHEN and CDR2 is SYDVKM.